This TCR beta chain was recovered during a study of response to subunit inactivated influenza vaccine. TCRdb re-called the RT-PCR reads through MiXCR, storing one row per CDR3 protein. This table holds around 190,000 distinct CDR3 sequences, approximately 9.2% found once. Points from the study as a whole: Only a handful of new T cells, the authors suggested, are recruited with each seasonal influenza vaccination.

This clonotype was counted only a few times. Its antigen is unidentified. The germline V and J ends were trimmed by 4 bases and 0 bases, with 10 bases remaining between them. Germline CDR1 DFQATT, CDR2 SNEGSKA (reference sequence). The CDR3 sequence is 13 residues long. V gene TRBV20-1 combines with J gene TRBJ2-7; no clear D gene. The material was non-naive T cells sorted from PBMCs, obtained on the day of vaccination. The TCR sequence derives from a man over 45 who received an inactivated influenza vaccine. CDR3 bases: TGCAGTGCTAAGGGCCCGAGCTCCTACGAGCAGTACTTC. Translation gives CSAKGPSSYEQYF.